This entry lists 11 T cell receptor beta chains sequenced from one sample in a study of T cells in women clearing cervical HPV infection. Clones were sequenced by immunoSEQ multiplex PCR, and TCRdb holds only the in-frame ones, with some missing. Its table records more than 20,000 clones. The sequenced sample was blood buffy coat. These receptors were taken from a woman between 18 and 75 years old with a cervical HPV16 infection that either progressed to CIN3+ or cleared (not recorded which).

About this clone: With the read ending 3 residues before the CDR3 end, the germline J gene is used to fill in that end. V is TRBV19 and J is TRBJ2-1, with D possibly being TRBD1 (5 bases). The length of the CDR3 is 15 residues. The germline V gene encodes CDR1 LNHDA and CDR2 SQIVND (reference sequence). V was cut by 10 bases and J by 8 bases, with 24 bases left in between. The CDR3 reads CATRLGAGNWDEQFF. CDR3 bases read: TGTGCCACTAGGCTTGGGGCAGGTAATTGGGATGAG.

Incomplete CDR3 DNA: TGTGCCAGCTCACCTCTAACGTCTACCAGGGCTGATTATGGT. Amino acid sequence: CASSPLTSTRADYG. The entire CDR3 reads CASSPLTSTRADYGQYF. The genes are TRBV18 and TRBJ2-4, with a weak D call TRBD1 (5 bases). The read stops 3 residues short of the end of the CDR3; the missing end is completed from the germline J gene. This CDR3 contains 17 residues. Germline V lookup: CDR1 KGHSH, CDR2 LQKENI.

Comments on this clone: The CDR3 goes on 3 residues after the read ends, and that part is filled in from the germline J gene. The chain uses TRBV7-2 and TRBJ2-4; the D gene is possibly TRBD2 (5 bases). The CDR3 runs 14 residues. Germline V gives CDR1 SGHTA, CDR2 FQGNSA. CDR3: CASSLARGLRGQYF. CDR3 bases read: TGTGCCAGCAGCTTAGCGAGAGGGTTGAGAGGT.

On this clone: The CDR3 extends 3 residues past the end of the read, so its final part is completed from the germline J gene. This sequence joins TRBV5-1 and TRBJ2-2; 7 nucleotides agree with TRBD1. V lost 0 bases to trimming and J lost 4 bases; unmatched junction nucleotides: 6. The CDR3 runs 16 residues. Looked up from germline, CDR1 is SGHRS and CDR2 is YFSETQ. CDR3 DNA, as far as it was read: TGCGCCAGCAGCTTGGACAGGGGATACGGCACCGGGGAG. This sequence encodes CASSLDRGYGTGE. The complete CDR3 sequence is CASSLDRGYGTGELFF.

This clone is deemed medium-sized by its frequency. The CDR3 end is not reached by the read, which stops 3 residues before it; the germline J gene fills it in. This sequence joins TRBV29-1 and TRBJ2-5; tentatively, D is TRBD1 (6 bases). CDR1 and CDR2 from the germline V gene are SQVTM and ANQGSEA. Trimming removed 3 bases from V and 2 bases from J, with 16 bases in between. The CDR3 consists of 15 residues. The covered CDR3 bases are TGCAGCGTTGATTCCCCCCGGGGACATCAAGAGACC. Translating it yields CSVDSPRGHQET. The CDR3 reads in full as CSVDSPRGHQETQYF.

With regard to this clone: The read terminates 3 residues ahead of where the CDR3 ends, so the germline J gene completes it. V gene TRBV29-1 combines with J gene TRBJ2-1, with a possible D match to TRBD2 (5 bases). Germline CDR1 reads SQVTM; CDR2 reads ANQGSEA. CDR3 length: 13 amino acids. Trimming took off 6 bases at V and 6 bases at J, with 15 bases between the two ends. The part of the CDR3 DNA that was read is TGCAGCGTGAAGAAGGCGGGCGGCAATGAG. Its protein product is CSVKKAGGNE. The whole CDR3 protein reads CSVKKAGGNEQFF.

As regards this clone: The read gets to within 3 residues of the CDR3 end, and the germline J gene fills in the rest. This chain links TRBV4-1 with TRBJ2-7; TRBD1 aligns across 10 bases. J was trimmed by 6 bases and V by 4 bases; bases with no gene match: 12. Germline values: CDR1 MGHRA, CDR2 YSYEKL. This CDR3 comprises 16 residues. CDR3: CASSPDSGTGVGEQYF. The CDR3 bases that were read are TGCGCCAGCAGCCCCGACTCCGGGACAGGGGTCGGCGAG.

Worth noting for this clone: The read gets to within 3 residues of the CDR3 end, and the germline J gene fills in the rest. J is TRBJ1-2 and V is TRBV28; D perhaps matches TRBD1 (5 bases). The germline V gene encodes CDR1 MDHEN and CDR2 SYDVKM. CDR3 length: 19 residues. V gave up 2 bases and J gave up 4 bases, with 26 bases separating them. The CDR3 region is CASSLGALGRDRLTYGYTF. The part of the CDR3 DNA that was read is TGTGCCAGCAGTTTAGGGGCCCTCGGCAGGGATCGACTTACCTATGGC.

A note on this clone: The read ends 3 residues early relative to the CDR3; the germline J gene fills the gap. The chain is built from TRBV6-1 and TRBJ1-2; D remains ambiguous. CDR1 is MNHNS, CDR2 SASEGT, per germline. This CDR3 region has 15 residues. CDR3 protein: CASSELGGSHNDYTF. Incomplete CDR3 DNA: TGTGCCAGCAGTGAACTTGGAGGGTCCCACAATGAC.

CDR3 DNA (partial): TGTGCCAGCAGCTTCGGGACAGGGAATCAGCCG. Protein sequence: CASSFGTGNQP. The whole CDR3 sequence is CASSFGTGNQPQYF. The V call is TRBV5-4, the J call TRBJ2-3; the match to TRBD1 covers 9 bases. Read sequence stops 3 residues before the CDR3 end, and the germline J gene provides the missing end. The CDR3 extends over 14 amino acids. The V gene's germline CDR1 is SGHNT and CDR2 YYREEE (reference sequence). Using reference TRBV5-4 and TRBJ2-3 for the parts outside the CDR3, the full variable domain is ETGVTQSPTHLIKTRGQQVTLRCSSQSGHNTVSWYQQALGQGPQFIFQYYREEENGRGNFPPRFSGLQFPNYSSELNVNALELDDSALYLCASSFGTGNQPQYFGPGTRLTVL.

Of note for this clone: Relative to the germline gene, one junction end is altered; a read error may explain this. Read data end 3 residues before the CDR3 end; the end is taken from the germline J gene. The identical CDR3 is also encoded by other nucleotide sequences in the sample. The genes are TRBV18 and TRBJ1-3; 9 positions agree with TRBD1. Germline V gene data show CDR1 as KGHSH and CDR2 as LQKENI. The CDR3 contains 16 residues. The CDR3 DNA, read in part, is TGTGCCAGCTCCACTGGGACAGGGAGCTCTGGAAACACG. As protein: CASSTGTGSSGNT. The entire CDR3 protein reads CASSTGTGSSGNTIYF.